These T cell receptor beta chains were read from a single sample in a study of shared clonotypes between healthy human individuals. Profiled with immunoSEQ multiplex PCR; TCRdb holds only in-frame clones, not every one. The repertoire holds 1.5 million to 1.9 million clones, with 95% to 99% as singletons. Sequenced sample: naive CD4+ T cells sorted from blood. Receptor source: a man aged 30-40 years in good health. Each CDR3 is given with its conserved first and last residue. A D gene is named only where the DNA matches it firmly. Clone size is not always given. Where it is, it says once, few, many or a class for expanded clones.

d_gene | j_gene | abundance | v_gene | CDR3aa | CDR3nt
TRBD2 | TRBJ2-1 | . | TRBV29-1 | CSQKSSGRPNEQFF | TGCAGCCAAAAATCAAGCGGGAGGCCGAATGAGCAGTTCTTC
. | TRBJ2-7 | . | TRBV29-1 | CSVEITGTSLGEQYF | TGCAGCGTTGAGATTACCGGGACATCCCTGGGGGAGCAGTACTTC
TRBD2 | TRBJ2-3 | . | TRBV15 | CATSRARTSESTDTQYF | TGTGCCACCAGCAGAGCCCGGACTAGCGAAAGCACAGATACGCAGTATTTT
. | TRBJ2-3 | . | TRBV25-1 | CASSLGLSPTDTQYF | TGTGCCAGCAGTCTAGGCCTCTCGCCCACAGATACGCAGTATTTT
. | TRBJ1-4 | . | TRBV10-2 | CASSDFGRTPTNEKLFF | TGCGCCAGCAGTGACTTTGGACGGACCCCAACTAATGAAAAACTGTTTTTT
. | TRBJ1-2 | . | TRBV5-4 | CASSPRTDYGYTF | TGTGCCAGCAGCCCCCGGACAGACTATGGCTACACCTTC
. | TRBJ1-2 | . | TRBV14 | CASSQDLRGTRGYGYTF | TGTGCCAGCAGCCAAGATCTCCGAGGAACTCGGGGCTATGGCTACACCTTC
. | TRBJ1-4 | . | TRBV2 | CASKNGATNEKLFF | TGTGCCAGCAAGAATGGCGCAACTAATGAAAAACTGTTTTTT
. | TRBJ2-7 | . | TRBV28 | CASSLEGSPNEQYF | TGTGCCAGCAGTTTGGAGGGGTCCCCTAACGAGCAGTACTTC
TRBD1 | TRBJ1-5 | . | TRBV29-1 | CSVALGTGGLQPQHF | TGCAGCGTTGCACTGGGGACAGGGGGCTTGCAGCCCCAGCATTTT
TRBD2 | TRBJ2-3 | . | TRBV4-3 | CASSHQPQGPSGRPDTQYF | TGCGCCAGCAGCCACCAACCCCAGGGGCCTAGCGGGAGACCAGATACGCAGTATTTT
. | TRBJ1-5 | . | TRBV19 | CASSIVPGIGYQPQHF | TGTGCCAGTAGTATAGTACCAGGCATAGGGTATCAGCCCCAGCATTTT
TRBD1 | TRBJ2-5 | . | TRBV5-4 | CASSQAGQGSETQYF | TGTGCCAGCAGCCAAGCCGGACAGGGATCGGAGACCCAGTACTTC
. | TRBJ2-2 | . | TRBV7-6 | CASEQGQSTGELFF | TGTGCCAGCGAGCAGGGACAATCCACCGGGGAGCTGTTTTTT
TRBD1 | TRBJ2-1 | . | TRBV19 | CASSIGQGGDEQFF | TGTGCCAGTAGTATCGGACAGGGTGGCGATGAGCAGTTCTTC
. | TRBJ2-1 | . | TRBV5-1 | CASSIEGGSYDEQFF | TGCGCCAGCAGCATAGAAGGGGGGAGTTACGATGAGCAGTTCTTC
. | TRBJ2-1 | . | TRBV7-9 | CASSLAGRSYNEQFF | TGTGCCAGCAGCTTAGCGGGGCGCTCCTACAATGAGCAGTTCTTC
. | TRBJ1-1 | . | TRBV9 | CASSVEGTVNTEAFF | TGTGCCAGCAGCGTAGAAGGGACGGTGAACACTGAAGCTTTCTTT
TRBD1 | TRBJ2-5 | . | TRBV6-1 | CASSEGQGQTQYF | TGTGCCAGCAGTGAAGGACAGGGTCAGACCCAGTACTTC
. | TRBJ2-3 | . | TRBV7-8 | CASSLALISPTDTQYF | TGTGCCAGCAGCTTAGCGCTTATTAGCCCCACAGATACGCAGTATTTT
. | TRBJ2-2 | once | TRBV5-1 | CASSPDINTGELFF | TGCGCCAGCAGCCCGGACATTAACACCGGGGAGCTGTTTTTT
TRBD2 | TRBJ2-1 | . | TRBV28 | CASSSPALAGVNEQFF | TGTGCCAGCAGTTCACCAGCCTTAGCGGGAGTCAATGAGCAGTTCTTC
. | TRBJ1-1 | . | TRBV7-6 | CASSLGAGTEAFF | TGTGCCAGCAGCTTGGGAGCAGGGACTGAAGCTTTCTTT
. | TRBJ2-3 | . | TRBV27 | CASSRADTQYF | TGTGCCAGCAGTAGGGCGGATACGCAGTATTTT
. | TRBJ2-3 | . | TRBV10-3 | CAISPGGESTDTQYF | TGTGCCATCAGCCCCGGAGGAGAGAGCACAGATACGCAGTATTTT
. | TRBJ2-5 | . | TRBV5-4 | CASSDPREETQYF | TGTGCCAGCAGCGATCCCAGGGAAGAGACCCAGTACTTC
. | TRBJ2-7 | once | TRBV6-1 | CASSEGTAASYEQYF | TGTGCCAGCAGTGAAGGGACGGCCGCTTCCTACGAGCAGTACTTC
. | TRBJ2-1 | . | TRBV27 | CASSLSSHSNGLLSYNEQFF | TGTGCCAGCAGTTTATCATCCCACTCCAACGGGCTCCTTTCCTACAATGAGCAGTTCTTC
. | TRBJ2-1 | . | TRBV28 | CASSDFSSYNEQFF | TGTGCCAGCAGTGACTTTTCCTCCTACAATGAGCAGTTCTTC
. | TRBJ2-2 | . | TRBV5-1 | CASSYSSGVRDTGELFF | TGCGCCAGCAGCTATTCTTCCGGGGTAAGGGACACCGGGGAGCTGTTTTTT
TRBD2 | TRBJ2-3 | . | TRBV27 | CASSSLTSGRRDTQYF | TGTGCCAGCAGTTCCTTGACTAGCGGGAGGAGAGATACGCAGTATTTT
. | TRBJ2-3 | . | TRBV25-1 | CASGSEPDTQYF | TGTGCCAGCGGATCAGAACCAGATACGCAGTATTTT
TRBD1 | TRBJ1-4 | . | TRBV10-1 | CASRVDDRVYNEKLFF | TGCGCCAGCCGGGTTGATGACAGGGTGTACAATGAAAAACTGTTTTTT
. | TRBJ1-5 | . | TRBV9 | CASSVGGRSNQPQHF | TGTGCCAGCAGCGTAGGGGGGCGAAGCAATCAGCCCCAGCATTTT
. | TRBJ2-7 | . | TRBV5-4 | CASSPQLDGVHEQYF | TGTGCCAGCAGCCCCCAACTAGACGGGGTCCACGAGCAGTACTTC
. | TRBJ1-1 | . | TRBV19 | CASRPLRTGRAFF | TGTGCCAGTAGACCACTTAGAACAGGGAGAGCTTTCTTT
. | TRBJ1-4 | . | TRBV9 | CASSVARGLNEKLFF | TGTGCCAGCAGCGTAGCGAGGGGCCTTAATGAAAAACTGTTTTTT
. | TRBJ1-1 | . | TRBV5-1 | CASSLVAGDTEAFF | TGCGCCAGCAGCTTGGTTGCAGGAGACACTGAAGCTTTCTTT
TRBD1 | TRBJ2-3 | . | TRBV11-3 | CASSRDRVDTQYF | TGTGCCAGCAGCCGGGACAGGGTGGACACGCAGTATTTT
. | TRBJ2-7 | . | TRBV19 | CASSIVRRTSYEQYF | TGTGCCAGTAGTATAGTTCGGCGGACCTCCTACGAGCAGTACTTC
. | TRBJ1-4 | . | TRBV2 | CASKGGPRQGKLFF | TGTGCCAGCAAGGGCGGCCCGAGGCAAGGGAAACTGTTTTTT
. | TRBJ2-5 | . | TRBV11-2 | CASSLGAREETQYF | TGTGCCAGCAGCTTAGGAGCGCGCGAAGAGACCCAGTACTTC
. | TRBJ1-5 | . | TRBV18 | CASSLKQDQPQHF | TGTGCCAGCTCACTGAAACAGGATCAGCCCCAGCATTTT
. | TRBJ2-1 | once | TRBV7-2 | CASSSERLAVGDNEQFF | TGTGCCAGCAGCTCCGAGAGGCTTGCGGTCGGGGACAATGAGCAGTTCTTC
. | TRBJ2-5 | . | TRBV14 | CASSQENEAEETQYF | TGTGCCAGCAGCCAAGAGAACGAGGCCGAAGAGACCCAGTACTTC
. | TRBJ2-5 | . | TRBV5-4 | CASSFPAQETQYF | TGTGCCAGCAGCTTCCCGGCCCAAGAGACCCAGTACTTC
TRBD1 | TRBJ2-7 | . | TRBV6-1 | CASSAGTGGYEQYF | TGTGCCAGCAGTGCCGGGACAGGGGGTTACGAGCAGTACTTC
. | TRBJ1-1 | . | TRBV30 | CAWRARGPGYTEAFF | TGTGCCTGGAGGGCTCGGGGTCCAGGGTACACTGAAGCTTTCTTT
TRBD2 | TRBJ2-7 | . | TRBV18 | CASSWRGSSYEQYF | TGTGCCAGCTCGTGGCGGGGGAGCTCCTACGAGCAGTACTTC
TRBD1 | TRBJ2-7 | once | TRBV6-5 | CASSNGDRGHYEQYF | TGTGCCAGCAGTAACGGGGACAGGGGGCACTACGAGCAGTACTTC
. | TRBJ1-2 | . | TRBV28 | CASSLPNYGYTF | TGTGCCAGCAGTCTCCCCAACTATGGCTACACCTTC
TRBD2 | TRBJ2-3 | . | TRBV7-8 | CASSRRLAGPTDTQYF | TGTGCCAGCAGCCGTAGACTAGCGGGACCCACAGATACGCAGTATTTT
. | TRBJ2-1 | . | TRBV7-2 | CASTLEARNEQFF | TGTGCCAGCACCTTGGAGGCTCGCAATGAGCAGTTCTTC
TRBD1 | TRBJ1-2 | . | TRBV13 | CASSLPGQGYGYTF | TGTGCCAGCAGCTTACCAGGACAGGGCTATGGCTACACCTTC
TRBD2 | TRBJ2-2 | once | TRBV11-2 | CASSLARGLAGAGELFF | TGTGCCAGCAGCTTAGCGAGGGGACTAGCGGGAGCCGGGGAGCTGTTTTTT
TRBD2 | TRBJ2-1 | . | TRBV11-3 | CASSLMTSGLTYNEQFF | TGTGCCAGCAGCTTAATGACTAGCGGCCTTACCTACAATGAGCAGTTCTTC
TRBD1 | TRBJ1-1 | . | TRBV5-4 | CASSLTGALNTEAFF | TGTGCCAGCAGCTTGACAGGGGCTCTGAACACTGAAGCTTTCTTT
. | TRBJ2-2 | . | TRBV7-6 | CASSFGGPGELFF | TGTGCCAGCAGCTTCGGGGGGCCCGGGGAGCTGTTTTTT
. | TRBJ2-5 | . | TRBV5-1 | CASSLAGTAKETQYF | TGCGCCAGCAGCTTGGCCGGAACAGCAAAAGAGACCCAGTACTTC
TRBD2 | TRBJ2-5 | . | TRBV18 | CASSRAGEETQYF | TGTGCCAGCTCACGGGCGGGGGAGGAGACCCAGTACTTC